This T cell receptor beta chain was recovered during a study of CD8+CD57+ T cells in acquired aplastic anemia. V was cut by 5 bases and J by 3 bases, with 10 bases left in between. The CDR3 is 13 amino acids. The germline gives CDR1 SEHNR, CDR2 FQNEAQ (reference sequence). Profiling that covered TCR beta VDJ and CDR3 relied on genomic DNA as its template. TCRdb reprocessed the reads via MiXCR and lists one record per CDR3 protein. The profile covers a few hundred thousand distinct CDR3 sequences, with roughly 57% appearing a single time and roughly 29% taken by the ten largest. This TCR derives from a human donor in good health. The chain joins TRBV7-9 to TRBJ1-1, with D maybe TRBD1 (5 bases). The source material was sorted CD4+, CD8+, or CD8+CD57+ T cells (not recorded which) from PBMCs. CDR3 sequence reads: CASSHRGDTEAFF. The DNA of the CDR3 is TGTGCCAGCAGCCATAGGGGTGACACTGAAGCTTTCTTT.